This T cell receptor beta chain was recorded in a study of T cell responses to AZD1222 COVID-19 vaccine. The study's findings and limits: Two AZD1222 administrations were followed by greater Spike-specific TCR breadth and depth.

As to this clone: Its specificity is unknown.

V lost 4 bases and J lost 0, with 10 bases in between. This CDR3 is 16 amino acids long. Germline values: CDR1 LGHDT, CDR2 YNNKEL (reference sequence). Libraries were prepared by immunoSEQ multiplex PCR; TCRdb keeps only in-frame clonotypes and omits some of them. The profile shows over 40,000 clones, about 83% of them singletons. This TCR was sampled from an adult in good health. The V and J genes are TRBV3-1 (or the pseudogene TRBV3-2) and TRBJ1-6; unclear D gene. The specimen was peripheral blood, collected on day 0 of AZD1222 vaccination. The CDR3 is CASSPAFTSYNSPLHF. DNA of the CDR3: TGTGCCAGCAGCCCCGCTTTTACCTCCTATAATTCACCCCTCCACTTT.